The 20 T cell receptor beta chains presented below share a single source sample, sequenced in a study of OX40 agonist ivuxolimab in advanced cancers. Here immunoSEQ multiplex PCR was the method, and the copy in TCRdb shows in-frame clones only, minus some. This table holds approximately 61,000 clones, over 75% found once. Sequencing used CD4+ or CD8+ T cells sorted from blood, obtained in a trial of the OX40 agonist ivuxolimab. These receptors were taken from an adult with an advanced solid tumor such as melanoma, head and neck, liver or kidney cancer.

The rearrangement links TRBV5-4 to TRBJ2-3, with TRBD2 matching over 9 bases. The CDR3 totals 15 residues. V gave up 1 base and J gave up 4 bases; unmatched junction bases: 4. The V gene's germline CDR1 is SGHNT and CDR2 YYREEE (reference sequence). CDR3 in amino acids: CASSLRRGGADTQYF. CDR3 sequence (DNA): TGTGCCAGCAGCTTGAGGCGGGGGGGCGCAGATACGCAGTATTTT. The complete variable domain, with remaining parts taken from reference TRBV5-4 and TRBJ2-3, reads ETGVTQSPTHLIKTRGQQVTLRCSSQSGHNTVSWYQQALGQGPQFIFQYYREEENGRGNFPPRFSGLQFPNYSSELNVNALELDDSALYLCASSLRRGGADTQYFGPGTRLTVL.

The chain recombines TRBV28 with TRBJ1-2, with TRBD1 identical over 8 bases. The germline V gene has CDR1 MDHEN and CDR2 SYDVKM. The CDR3 runs 19 residues. The ends lost 2 bases at V and 0 bases at J; junction bases unmatched: 14. The CDR3, as DNA: TGTGCCAGCAGTTTAAGAGCCCCGACAGGGGCTACAGCTAACTATGGCTACACCTTC. Residues: CASSLRAPTGATANYGYTF.

This chain links TRBV11-3 with TRBJ2-7, with 9 bases fitting TRBD1. Germline CDR1 is SGHNT and CDR2 is YENEEA. This CDR3 spans 15 amino acids. Trimming removed 5 bases from V and 6 bases from J; junction bases left unmatched: 11. CDR3 nucleotides: TGTGCCAGCAGCGGGCGGGACAGGGATCGCCTCGAGCAGTACTTC. Translated: CASSGRDRDRLEQYF. The full variable domain, in which reference TRBV11-3 and TRBJ2-7 provide the parts outside the CDR3, is EAGVVQSPRYKIIEKKQPVAFWCNPISGHNTLYWYLQNLGQGPELLIRYENEEAVDDSQLPKDRFSAERLKGVDSTLKIQPAELGDSAVYLCASSGRDRDRLEQYFGPGTRLTVT.

This clone was found once. The genes are TRBV27 and TRBJ2-2, with D perhaps TRBD2 (7 bases). This CDR3 has 15 residues. Germline CDR1 is MNHEY and CDR2 is SMNVEV (reference sequence). Trimming took off 5 bases at V and 4 bases at J, with 14 bases between the two ends. CDR3 amino acids: CASSALGGATGELFF. The CDR3 coding sequence is TGTGCCAGCAGTGCGCTGGGGGGGGCCACCGGGGAGCTGTTTTTT.

The CDR3 is CASGGAGDTQYF. CDR3 bases: TGTGCCAGTGGGGGGGCTGGAGATACGCAGTATTTT. The chain couples TRBV7-9 to TRBJ2-3; TRBD2 is a possible D gene (7 bases). CDR1 is SEHNR and CDR2 is FQNEAQ in the germline V gene (reference sequence). The CDR3 totals 12 residues. Trimming left V 9 bases short and J 5 bases short, with 12 bases between.

The chain is built from TRBV5-1 and TRBJ1-3, with a weak D call TRBD1 (5 bases). Trimming pared 3 bases from V and 0 bases from J, leaving 10 bases between. The CDR3 spans 15 residues. From germline, CDR1 is SGHRS and CDR2 YFSETQ. CDR3: CASSWDGSSGNTIYF. The CDR3 DNA reads TGCGCCAGCAGCTGGGACGGTAGCTCTGGAAACACCATATATTTT.

J is TRBJ2-3 and V is TRBV27, with a weak D call TRBD2 (6 bases). V lost 5 bases to trimming and J lost 6 bases, with 18 bases between them. The CDR3 totals 15 residues. Germline values: CDR1 MNHEY, CDR2 SMNVEV (reference sequence). The CDR3 nucleotides read TGTGCCAGCAGTAAGGGACTTACGAGCTTTGATACGCAGTATTTT. It specifies CASSKGLTSFDTQYF.

The chain joins TRBV30 to TRBJ2-2; a possible D gene is TRBD2 (6 bases). Trimming pared 2 bases from V and 4 bases from J, leaving 11 bases between. Germline lookup yields CDR1 GTSNPN and CDR2 SVGIG (reference sequence). The CDR3 loop spans 14 amino acids. The CDR3 spells CAWSFGSFTGELFF. The CDR3, as DNA: TGTGCCTGGAGTTTCGGGAGCTTCACCGGGGAGCTGTTTTTT.

J is TRBJ1-4 and V is TRBV27; D unclear. The CDR3 totals 13 residues. Germline CDR1 MNHEY, CDR2 SMNVEV (reference sequence). The germline V and J ends were trimmed by 1 base and 5 bases, with 5 bases remaining between them. The CDR3 region is CASSLFVNEKLFF. The CDR3 bases are TGTGCCAGCAGTTTATTCGTGAATGAAAAACTGTTTTTT.

V gene TRBV9 combines with J gene TRBJ2-5; D is uncertain. CDR3 length equals 14 residues. CDR1 SGDLS and CDR2 YYNGEE come from the germline V gene. Trimming stripped 1 base from V and 5 bases from J, with 12 bases between. For the CDR3, the DNA is TGTGCCAGCAGCGTATCCGGTAGCCTTGAGACCCAGTACTTC. This gives the protein CASSVSGSLETQYF.

The chain has TRBV4-3 and TRBJ2-5; 9 nucleotides match TRBD2. The V and J ends lost 1 base and 2 bases, in that order; junction bases with no gene match: 5. The germline V gene encodes CDR1 LGHNA and CDR2 YSLEER. The CDR3 has 16 residues. The DNA of the CDR3 is TGCGCCAGCAGCCAAGGTACTAGCGGGCCGCAAGAGACCCAGTACTTC. It yields the protein CASSQGTSGPQETQYF.

The J gene is TRBJ1-5, the V gene TRBV5-4, with D possibly TRBD1 on 5 matching bases. V was trimmed by 4 bases and J by 1 base, leaving 9 bases between them. Looked up from germline, CDR1 is SGHNT and CDR2 is YYREEE (reference sequence). The CDR3 runs 14 residues. The CDR3 DNA reads TGTGCCAGCAGCCTGGGGGGGAGCAATCAGCCCCAGCATTTT. Its translation: CASSLGGSNQPQHF.

V usage is TRBV7-9 and J usage is TRBJ1-1; tentatively, D is TRBD1 (5 bases). Trimming shortened V by 5 bases and J by 1 base, and 8 bases separated the two germline ends. Germline V gives CDR1 SEHNR, CDR2 FQNEAQ (reference sequence). The CDR3 spans 13 residues. The CDR3 nucleotides read TGTGCCAGCAGCAACGGACAGAACACTGAAGCTTTCTTT. Translating gives CASSNGQNTEAFF.

The V and J genes are TRBV5-6 and TRBJ2-4; D is uncertain. The CDR3 has 15 residues. Germline CDR1 and CDR2: SGHDT and YYEEEE. Trimming pared 4 bases from V and 3 bases from J, leaving 14 bases between. CDR3 DNA: TGTGCCAGCAGCCTCGGGCGTCTGGGCAAAAACATTCAGTACTTC. Translated: CASSLGRLGKNIQYF.

The chain combines TRBV21-1 with TRBJ1-2; the table's D call, TRBD1, has no DNA check behind it. TRBV21-1 is noted as a pseudogene. The CDR3 has 14 residues. CDR3 nucleotides: TGTGCCAGCAGCAACCGGCAGGGGGTCTTTGGCTACACCTTC. This gives the protein CASSNRQGVFGYTF.

The rearrangement uses TRBV27 and TRBJ2-5, with TRBD2 matching over 8 bases. V lost 2 bases, J lost 2 bases, and 1 base stayed unmatched. The CDR3 consists of 14 residues. Germline CDR1 reads MNHEY; CDR2 reads SMNVEV (reference sequence). CDR3 in DNA: TGTGCCAGCAGTTTAGCGGGAGGACAAGAGACCCAGTACTTC. This translates into CASSLAGGQETQYF.

The V and J genes are TRBV10-3 and TRBJ2-3; D remains unclear. Germline loops: CDR1 ENHRY, CDR2 SYGVKD. The CDR3 has 14 amino acids. V lost 3 bases and J 6 bases, leaving 13 bases between the germline ends. For the CDR3, the DNA is TGTGCCATCAGTGAAAATAGTCAAGTGGATACGCAGTATTTT. It translates to CAISENSQVDTQYF.

The chain recombines TRBV7-2 with TRBJ2-7, with D perhaps matching TRBD1 (6 bases). Germline CDR1 and CDR2: SGHTA and FQGNSA. Trimming left V 1 base short and J 4 bases short, with 8 bases between. This CDR3 comprises 13 residues. This CDR3 is CASSLGQEYEQYF. The CDR3 nucleotides are TGTGCCAGCAGCTTAGGACAGGAATACGAGCAGTACTTC.

V is TRBV6-5 and J is TRBJ1-1, with D maybe TRBD1 (5 bases). Germline V gene data show CDR1 as MNHEY and CDR2 as SVGAGI. The CDR3 is 13 amino acids. V was clipped by 6 bases and J by 3 bases, with 11 bases between them. DNA of the CDR3: TGTGCCAGCAGCCTGACAGTCCACACTGAAGCTTTCTTT. Amino acids: CASSLTVHTEAFF.

V is TRBV10-3 and J is TRBJ2-1; TRBD2 is a possible D gene (5 bases). CDR3 length: 14 residues. The V and J ends lost 6 bases and 6 bases respectively, with 15 bases between them. Germline CDR1 ENHRY, CDR2 SYGVKD. The CDR3 protein is CAISPTDLLNEQFF. CDR3 DNA: TGTGCCATCAGCCCCACGGACTTACTCAATGAGCAGTTCTTC.